These 27 T cell receptor beta chains share one sample of origin, sequenced in a study of T-cell reconstitution after alpha-beta-depleted transplantation in children. The TCRbeta library incorporated unique molecular identifiers. Each CDR3 protein is one row after TCRdb ran MiXCR on the PCR reads. The sample shows about 980,000 distinct CDR3 sequences, around 30% of them seen only once. Sequenced here: PBMCs, mostly from graft donor cells, sampled 360 days after TCRalphabeta/CD19-depleted stem cell transplant. Receptor source: a boy younger than two who had a stem cell transplant for SCID, so the T cells may come from the graft donor.

This chain connects TRBV27 to TRBJ2-7; D unclear. Trimming removed 1 base at V and 5 bases at J, with 12 bases between. The CDR3 has 14 amino acids. Germline-derived CDR1 and CDR2 are MNHEY and SMNVEV (reference sequence). In DNA, the CDR3 is TGTGCCAGCAGTTTATTCAAGGCCCCCCACGAGCAGTACTTC. Translated, it gives CASSLFKAPHEQYF.

This chain uses TRBV4-1 with TRBJ1-5, with no clear D. V gave up 3 bases and J gave up 9 bases, with 15 bases separating them. The CDR3 extends over 14 amino acids. Germline-derived CDR1 and CDR2 are MGHRA and YSYEKL. CDR3 bases: TGCGCCAGCAGCCAGCGACCTCTTTCCACGCCCCAGCATTTT. Translating gives CASSQRPLSTPQHF.

The rearrangement uses TRBV10-3 and TRBJ1-3; D is unclear. V was cut by 3 bases and J by 1 base, with 7 bases left in between. This CDR3 contains 14 residues. Germline CDR1 reads ENHRY; CDR2 reads SYGVKD. In DNA, the CDR3 is TGTGCCATCAGTGAATTGGGGTCTGGAAACACCATATATTTT. Residues: CAISELGSGNTIYF.

The chain uses TRBV3-1 and TRBJ2-6, with D tentatively TRBD1 (5 bases). From germline, CDR1 is LGHDT and CDR2 YNNKEL (reference sequence). The germline V and J ends were trimmed by 4 bases and 0 bases, with 19 bases remaining between them. This CDR3 has 19 residues. CDR3 protein: CASSLRGGAATSGANVLTF. The CDR3 region has the DNA TGTGCCAGCAGCCTAAGAGGTGGGGCGGCAACCTCTGGGGCCAACGTCCTGACTTTC.

V usage is TRBV20-1 and J usage is TRBJ2-5, with D unresolved. V was trimmed by 6 bases and J by 1 base, leaving 12 bases between them. The germline V gene has CDR1 DFQATT and CDR2 SNEGSKA (reference sequence). The CDR3 is 13 residues long. CDR3 coding DNA: TGCAGTGCCCCTCTACGGGCCCAAGAGACCCAGTACTTC. Protein product: CSAPLRAQETQYF.

The V and J genes are TRBV5-5 and TRBJ2-7; 10 nucleotides align to TRBD1. J gave up 2 bases and V 3 bases, and 8 bases lay outside the gene matches. Germline CDR1 reads SGHKS; CDR2 reads YYEKEE (reference sequence). The CDR3 length is 16 residues. The CDR3 sequence: CASSYHGGTGAYEQYF. The CDR3 DNA is TGTGCCAGCAGCTACCATGGAGGGACAGGGGCCTACGAGCAGTACTTC.

V gene TRBV18 combines with J gene TRBJ1-4; D is uncertain. There are 12 residues in the CDR3. Germline loops: CDR1 KGHSH, CDR2 LQKENI. V dropped 6 bases and J dropped 14 bases, with 16 bases sitting between them. The CDR3 nucleotides are TGTGCCAGCTCGACCGAAGGGAAGAGTCTGTTTTTT. It translates to CASSTEGKSLFF.

This clonotype was observed a few times. The rearrangement joins TRBV4-2 to TRBJ2-7; 7 bases are a match to TRBD2. This CDR3 region has 15 residues. V lost 0 bases and J lost 3; bases outside the gene matches: 5. Per the germline V gene, CDR1 is LGHNA and CDR2 is YNFKEQ. CDR3 nucleotides: TGTGCCAGCAGCCAAGACTCGCGGGGGAGCTACGAGCAGTACTTC. This codes for CASSQDSRGSYEQYF.

This clonotype was found many times. This chain uses TRBV12-3 or TRBV12-4 with TRBJ2-1; D could derive from TRBD1 or TRBD2 (5 bases each). The CDR3 covers 13 residues. V gave up 2 bases and J gave up 10 bases, with 12 bases separating them. CDR3 DNA: TGTGCCAGCAGTTTATTGGGGGTAGGGGAGCAGTTCTTC. Its protein product is CASSLLGVGEQFF.

V usage is TRBV29-1 and J usage is TRBJ2-1, with unresolved D. The CDR3 has 14 residues. Trimming cost V 4 bases and J 4 bases, with 14 bases left between them. The germline CDR1 and CDR2 sequences are SQVTM and ANQGSEA. In DNA, the CDR3 is TGCAGCGTTGGGAAGAGGCAGAATTACAATGAGCAGTTCTTC. Protein: CSVGKRQNYNEQFF.

This clonotype was found once. The chain couples TRBV27 to TRBJ2-1; TRBD1 is a possible D gene (6 bases). The CDR3 contains 12 residues. Germline assignment: CDR1 MNHEY and CDR2 SMNVEV (reference sequence). The V gene lost 7 bases and the J gene lost 5 bases, with 9 bases spanning the gap. CDR3 sequence (DNA): TGTGCCAGCAAGGCAGGGGACAATGAGCAGTTCTTC. Encoded protein: CASKAGDNEQFF.

DNA of the CDR3: TGCGCCAGCAGCCAAGAGGGTTTGGATGGGCCGCAGTTCTTC. The encoded protein is CASSQEGLDGPQFF. The genes are TRBV4-3 and TRBJ2-1; the D is unclear. This CDR3 is built from 14 residues. The germline CDR1 and CDR2 sequences are LGHNA and YSLEER. V was trimmed by 0 bases and J by 12 bases, leaving 15 bases between them.

This chain's CDR3 is CASSVTGVSYEQYF. As DNA, the CDR3 is TGTGCCAGCAGCGTTACAGGGGTTTCCTACGAGCAGTACTTC. This sequence joins TRBV9 and TRBJ2-7; 7 bases are a match to TRBD1. This CDR3 contains 14 residues. Germline-derived CDR1 and CDR2 are SGDLS and YYNGEE. V was pared by 2 bases and J by 1 base, with 3 bases of the junction left unmatched.

This clonotype has more than one count but fewer than ten. The chain couples TRBV27 to TRBJ2-7, with 7 bases aligning to TRBD2. J was trimmed by 11 bases and V by 7 bases; bases with no gene match: 8. Germline CDR1 reads MNHEY; CDR2 reads SMNVEV (reference sequence). The CDR3 length is 11 residues. The CDR3 region is CASKKAGVEYF. In DNA form, the CDR3 reads TGTGCCAGCAAAAAGGCGGGGGTTGAGTACTTC.

J is TRBJ1-4 and V is TRBV7-9; 7 bases fit TRBD1. This CDR3 comprises 15 residues. The V and J ends lost 5 bases and 8 bases, in that order; junction bases with no gene match: 11. Germline loops: CDR1 SEHNR, CDR2 FQNEAQ (reference sequence). The CDR3 DNA reads TGTGCCAGCAGCGCCAGACAGGGTTTGGACGAAAAACTGTTTTTT. It translates to CASSARQGLDEKLFF.

This chain links TRBV7-9 with TRBJ2-1, with TRBD1 identical over 7 bases. The V and J ends lost 4 bases and 5 bases, in that order; junction bases with no gene match: 8. This CDR3 region has 15 residues. Germline V gene data show CDR1 as SEHNR and CDR2 as FQNEAQ (reference sequence). The CDR3 DNA sequence: TGTGCCAGCAGCTGGGCCGGGACAGCCGACAATGAGCAGTTCTTC. Translating it yields CASSWAGTADNEQFF.

The J gene is TRBJ2-2, the V gene TRBV5-1; 8 positions match TRBD2. J gave up 7 bases and V 4 bases, and 6 bases lay outside the gene matches. The CDR3 consists of 14 residues. Germline V gene lookup returns CDR1 SGHRS and CDR2 YFSETQ. The CDR3 loop reads CASSPTSDGGELFF. CDR3 DNA: TGCGCCAGCAGCCCGACTAGCGATGGCGGGGAGCTGTTTTTT.

This clonotype was detected many times. The rearrangement uses TRBV27 and TRBJ2-1, with 9 bases lining up with TRBD2. The junction had 5 bases not matched to a gene; V was cut back by 5 bases and J by 0 bases. Germline CDR1 is MNHEY and CDR2 is SMNVEV (reference sequence). The CDR3 loop spans 16 amino acids. Here the CDR3 DNA reads TGTGCCAGCAGTCCTATAGCGGGGGCCTCCTACAATGAGCAGTTCTTC. Translating gives CASSPIAGASYNEQFF.

This chain connects TRBV6-2 or TRBV6-3 to TRBJ1-1; 9 positions agree with TRBD1. Losses at the gene ends were 8 bases for V and 4 bases for J; bases not matched to a gene: 5. Germline V gene lookup returns CDR1 MNHEY and CDR2 SVGEGT. The CDR3 totals 13 residues. CDR3 amino acids: CASGGQGGTEAFF. The CDR3 DNA is TGTGCCAGCGGGGGACAGGGAGGCACTGAAGCTTTCTTT.

The chain links TRBV5-1 to TRBJ2-7; TRBD2 might be the D (5 bases). The CDR3 runs 15 residues. V was clipped by 4 bases and J by 3 bases, with 17 bases between them. Germline values: CDR1 SGHRS, CDR2 YFSETQ. The CDR3 is CASSISIGLFYEQYF. The CDR3 region has the DNA TGCGCCAGCAGCATCTCGATCGGACTCTTCTACGAGCAGTACTTC.

The rearrangement joins TRBV20-1 to TRBJ2-1, with 7 bases fitting TRBD2. Unmatched junction bases numbered 6, after V lost 1 base and J lost 0 bases. CDR1 is DFQATT, CDR2 SNEGSKA, per germline (reference sequence). The CDR3 is made up of 16 amino acids. The CDR3 region is CSARGATGGSYNEQFF. The CDR3 nucleotides read TGCAGTGCTAGAGGAGCAACGGGGGGCTCCTACAATGAGCAGTTCTTC.

This clonotype turned up a few times. The rearrangement links TRBV12-3 or TRBV12-4 to TRBJ1-6; D is unresolved. V gave up 2 bases and J gave up 7 bases, with 12 bases separating them. CDR3 length equals 15 residues. In DNA, the CDR3 is TGTGCCAGCAGTTTACTTGGGGTCCTAAATTCACCCCTCCACTTT. Residues: CASSLLGVLNSPLHF.

The chain links TRBV2 to TRBJ2-1; a possible D gene is TRBD1 (5 bases). Trimming took 7 bases from V and 7 from J, leaving 20 bases between them. CDR1 SNHLY and CDR2 FYNNEI come from the germline V gene. The CDR3 has 15 residues. In nucleotides, the CDR3 is TGTGCCAGCAACAAAGGGCAGGGTTATAGTAATGAGCAGTTCTTC. It specifies CASNKGQGYSNEQFF. Based on the CDR3 plus reference TRBV2 and TRBJ2-1, the full variable domain is EPEVTQTPSHQVTQMGQEVILRCVPISNHLYFYWYRQILGQKVEFLVSFYNNEISEKSEIFDDQFSVERPDGSNFTLKIRSTKLEDSAMYFCASNKGQGYSNEQFFGPGTRLTVL.

This clonotype turned up a few times. The J gene is TRBJ2-7, the V gene TRBV10-3, with TRBD1 matching 9 bases. V dropped 7 bases and J dropped 2; count of bases not matched to a gene: 6. The CDR3 has 14 amino acids. The germline CDR1 and CDR2 sequences are ENHRY and SYGVKD. CDR3 in amino acids: CAIKGDRVTYEQYF. CDR3 coding DNA: TGTGCCATCAAAGGGGACAGGGTGACCTACGAGCAGTACTTC.

The DNA for the CDR3 is TGTGCCAGCTCACCGATTAGGACAGGGCAAGAGACCCAGTACTTC. Translation gives CASSPIRTGQETQYF. The chain combines TRBV18 with TRBJ2-5; 8 positions agree with TRBD1. Germline trimming cut 3 bases from V and 2 bases from J; bases unmatched to any gene: 5. The CDR3 extends over 15 amino acids. CDR1 and CDR2 (germline): KGHSH, LQKENI. The variable domain in full, with the rest retrieved from reference TRBV18 and TRBJ2-5, is NAGVMQNPRHLVRRRGQEARLRCSPMKGHSHVYWYRQLPEEGLKFMVYLQKENIIDESGMPKERFSAEFPKEGPSILRIQQVVRGDSAAYFCASSPIRTGQETQYFGPGTRLLVL.

This clonotype has more than one count but fewer than ten. The chain uses TRBV5-1 and TRBJ2-7, with TRBD1 matching 9 bases. V was clipped by 4 bases and J by 0 bases; unmatched bases: 8. This CDR3 contains 16 residues. CDR1 is SGHRS and CDR2 is YFSETQ in the germline V gene. The CDR3 coding sequence is TGCGCCAGCAGCGGTTACAGGGGGCAGGGCTCCTACGAGCAGTACTTC. This encodes CASSGYRGQGSYEQYF.

This rearrangement joins TRBV6-2 or TRBV6-3 to TRBJ1-5; D not certain. V was trimmed by 6 bases and J by 1 base, leaving 19 bases between them. CDR1 and CDR2 (germline): MNHEY, SVGEGT. This CDR3 region has 17 residues. The CDR3 DNA follows: TGTGCCAGCAGGGGCGGCCTCGTATCTACAAGCAATCAGCCCCAGCATTTT. It specifies CASRGGLVSTSNQPQHF.